This TCR beta chain stems from a study of control samples from healthy donors and cancer patients. Assay: immunoSEQ multiplex PCR; the TCRdb copy retains only in-frame clones and omits some. The sample contains approximately 49,000 clones, approximately 86% of which appear only once. The CDR3 is 11 residues long. Germline V CDR1 and CDR2: LGHDT, YNNKEL (reference sequence). The V end lost 4 bases, the J end lost 4 bases, and 4 bases lay between the germline ends. This receptor was identified in a woman aged 45-65 years with lung cancer. This rearrangement joins TRBV3-1 (or the pseudogene TRBV3-2) to TRBJ1-1; D gene ambiguous. The sequenced sample was PBMCs. The CDR3 DNA reads as TGTGCCAGCAGCCTAAGCACTGAAGCTTTCTTT. It translates to CASSLSTEAFF.